This T cell receptor beta chain was captured in a study of human T cells and chemical hapten exposure. Trimming pared 0 bases from V and 2 bases from J, leaving 12 bases between. From germline, CDR1 is SGHRS and CDR2 YFSETQ. The CDR3 totals 15 residues. What the library attached to individual cDNA molecules were unique molecular identifiers. TCRdb itself ran the reads through MiXCR, one entry per CDR3 protein. The table records several thousand distinct CDR3 sequences, approximately 47% of them present only once. The treatment was: therapeutic diphenylcyclopropenone sensitization with weekly scalp DPC. The study extracted total RNA from unfractionated whole blood.

The receptor comes from an adult with alopecia areata. Some clones in this sample may be carry-over from other donors' samples. This table probably holds off-target reads from a library built for another chain. This chain uses TRBV5-1 with TRBJ2-7; D is ambiguous. Sequencing was performed on whole blood, taken before DPC sensitization or 2, 6, or about 24 weeks after (not recorded which). Here the CDR3 DNA reads TGCGCCAGCAGCTTGGACCGGACCCTTACCTACGAGCAGTACTTC. This encodes CASSLDRTLTYEQYF.